A single sample is the source of the 6 T cell receptor beta chains below, sequenced in a study of monozygotic twins with inflammatory bowel disease. Following a re-call of the 5' RACE reads, TCRdb has one entry per CDR3 protein and lacks DNA. This table lists 140,000 to 150,000 distinct CDR3 sequences. Sequenced: blood. The receptors shown here come from a human donor with ulcerative colitis or Crohn's disease, or a healthy co-twin of an affected twin (not recorded which).

The chain couples TRBV5-1 to TRBJ2-7; the TCRdb call, TRBD1, lacks DNA for checking. Germline values: CDR1 SGHRS, CDR2 YFSETQ. The CDR3 consists of 13 residues. The CDR3 region is CASSPVGAYEQYF.

J is TRBJ1-5 and V is TRBV5-1; the D gene TCRdb calls, TRBD1, cannot be checked with no DNA. This CDR3 has 15 residues. Germline CDR1 is SGHRS and CDR2 is YFSETQ. The CDR3 reads CASSFNGGLSEPQHF.

The rearrangement joins TRBV28 to TRBJ1-5. This CDR3 is built from 15 residues. The germline V gene has CDR1 MDHEN and CDR2 SYDVKM. The CDR3 sequence is CASSPSGDSNQPQHF.

J is TRBJ2-6 and V is TRBV5-1; TCRdb picks TRBD2, but there is no DNA to check that call. This CDR3 has 17 residues. The V gene's germline CDR1 is SGHRS and CDR2 YFSETQ. CDR3 region: CASSLEWALAGANVLTF.

The chain is built from TRBV6-2 or TRBV6-3 and TRBJ2-5; TCRdb selects TRBD1, and the lack of DNA leaves this call unchecked. The V gene's germline CDR1 is MNHEY and CDR2 SVGEGT. CDR3 length: 16 amino acids. The CDR3 is CASSYSSGTPNGAQYF.

The V and J genes are TRBV2 and TRBJ1-5. Germline V gene sequence: CDR1 SNHLY, CDR2 FYNNEI. The CDR3 contains 12 residues. CDR3 amino acids: CASSEDVVAQHF. The full variable domain, its missing parts supplied by reference TRBV2 and TRBJ1-5, is EPEVTQTPSHQVTQMGQEVILRCVPISNHLYFYWYRQILGQKVEFLVSFYNNEISEKSEIFDDQFSVERPDGSNFTLKIRSTKLEDSAMYFCASSEDVVAQHFGDGTRLSIL.